The 11 T cell receptor beta chains below come from one sample, sequenced in a study of T-cell memory formation after mild COVID-19 (dated by TCRdb to the early 2020s). Receptor amplification or capture employed 5' RACE. Sequencing used an Illumina NovaSeq 6000. The public reads were reprocessed in TCRdb via fastp at Q25 and MiXCR, keeping in-frame beta chains. Entries that share a CDR3 protein sequence are merged under the most common genes and DNA. The sample profile shows about 190,000 distinct CDR3 sequences; approximately 16% of them were found once. In total, the top ten clones hold roughly 2.4% of the sample. The specimen sequenced was PBMCs or a T cell subset sorted from them (not recorded which). Every receptor here comes from an adult woman who had mild COVID-19 (a few samples of this study predate the infection). The sample titles of this study are shuffled in the database, so cell type and time point are left out; the donor was told from shared clones.

This clonotype was detected only a few times. The rearrangement links TRBV7-9 to TRBJ2-7; D gene unclear. V was clipped by 0 bases and J by 6 bases, with 6 bases between them. This CDR3 spans 12 amino acids. Germline loops: CDR1 SEHNR, CDR2 FQNEAQ (reference sequence). The CDR3 protein is CASSLAWAEQYF. The CDR3 bases are TGTGCCAGCAGCTTAGCTTGGGCCGAGCAGTACTTC. The full variable domain, completed using reference TRBV7-9 and TRBJ2-7, is DTGVSQNPRHKITKRGQNVTFRCDPISEHNRLYWYRQTLGQGPEFLTYFQNEAQLEKSRLLSDRFSAERPKGSFSTLEIQRTEQGDSAMYLCASSLAWAEQYFGPGTRLTVT.

This sequence joins TRBV30 and TRBJ2-3, with 9 nucleotides matching TRBD1. V lost 2 bases to trimming and J lost 1 base; unmatched junction nucleotides: 1. Per germline, CDR1 GTSNPN and CDR2 SVGIG (reference sequence). The CDR3 spans 14 residues. Written as DNA, the CDR3 is TGTGCCTGGAGTCGGACAGGGGGCACAGATACGCAGTATTTT. Translating it yields CAWSRTGGTDTQYF.

This sequence joins TRBV4-2 and TRBJ2-5, with D maybe TRBD2 (6 bases). Germline CDR1 reads LGHNA; CDR2 reads YNFKEQ. The V and J ends lost 0 bases and 4 bases respectively, with 15 bases between them. This CDR3 comprises 16 residues. As DNA, the CDR3 is TGTGCCAGCAGCCAAGATACGTCGTGGCGGGGAGAGACCCAGTACTTC. Translating gives CASSQDTSWRGETQYF.

The CDR3 sequence is CASKVKPYEQYF. The CDR3, as DNA: TGTGCCAGCAAGGTTAAACCCTACGAGCAGTACTTC. V usage is TRBV2 and J usage is TRBJ2-7; D is unclear. Germline V CDR1 and CDR2: SNHLY, FYNNEI. CDR3 length: 12 residues. Deletions cut 7 bases from V and 2 bases from J, with 9 bases between.

This clonotype was detected only once. The J gene is TRBJ2-5, the V gene TRBV27; 11 bases fit TRBD2. This CDR3 is built from 15 residues. Trimming at V came to 7 bases and at J to 6 bases, leaving 10 bases not matched to a gene. CDR1 and CDR2 from the germline V gene are MNHEY and SMNVEV (reference sequence). The chain's CDR3 is CASIGASGRLKTQYF. The CDR3 region has the DNA TGTGCCAGCATCGGGGCTAGCGGGAGGTTGAAGACCCAGTACTTC.

In its sample, this clonotype was seen a few times. The rearrangement uses TRBV5-1 and TRBJ2-7, with D maybe TRBD2 (6 bases). Germline V gene sequence: CDR1 SGHRS, CDR2 YFSETQ. The CDR3 sequence is 14 residues long. Trimming took off 4 bases at V and 0 bases at J, with 11 bases between the two ends. DNA of the CDR3: TGCGCCAGCAGCGACGGGACTCTCTCCTACGAGCAGTACTTC. Amino acid sequence: CASSDGTLSYEQYF.

CDR3 DNA: TGTGCCAGCAGCCAAGGGACAGGGACCCAAGAGACCCAGTACTTC. Amino acids: CASSQGTGTQETQYF. The gene calls are TRBV3-1 and TRBJ2-5, with 8 bases fitting TRBD1. The CDR3 runs 15 residues. J gave up 1 base and V 1 base, and 2 bases lay outside the gene matches. Germline-derived CDR1 and CDR2 are LGHDT and YNNKEL (reference sequence).

This clonotype was detected a few times. The chain is built from TRBV29-1 and TRBJ1-3, with D uncertain. Germline-derived CDR1 and CDR2 are SQVTM and ANQGSEA. This CDR3 is built from 13 residues. Trimming took 6 bases from V and 0 from J, leaving 9 bases between them. CDR3 amino acids: CSVLTYSGNTIYF. In nucleotides, the CDR3 is TGCAGCGTCCTGACCTACTCTGGAAACACCATATATTTT.

The CDR3 loop reads CATSDSRLLGTDTQYF. The CDR3 DNA follows: TGTGCCACCAGTGACTCACGGTTGCTTGGCACAGATACGCAGTATTTT. V usage is TRBV24-1 and J usage is TRBJ2-3; D not resolved. The germline CDR1 and CDR2 sequences are KGHDR and SFDVKD. The length of the CDR3 is 16 residues. Trimming stripped 4 bases from V and 1 base from J, with 14 bases between.

This clonotype was seen only a few times. This chain joins TRBV12-3 or TRBV12-4 and TRBJ2-5, with TRBD2 matching over 14 bases. This CDR3 is 17 amino acids long. V lost 6 bases and J lost 3; bases outside the gene matches: 9. As DNA, the CDR3 is TGTGCCAGCAGCCTACCCGCGGGACTAGCGGGAGAAGAGACCCAGTACTTC. It codes for CASSLPAGLAGEETQYF.

This clonotype was found a few times. The CDR3 spells CASSQEPGGSSYNEQFF. The CDR3 DNA sequence: TGTGCCAGCAGCCAAGAACCGGGCGGGAGTTCCTACAATGAGCAGTTCTTC. The chain employs TRBV4-2 and TRBJ2-1, with 7 bases matching TRBD2. V dropped 0 bases and J dropped 1; count of bases not matched to a gene: 6. The V gene's germline CDR1 is LGHNA and CDR2 YNFKEQ. The CDR3 runs to 17 residues.